This T cell receptor (beta chain) comes out of a study of siplizumab effects on memory and regulatory T cells. Study-level results: Significantly reduced by siplizumab was the cumulative frequency of alloreactive sequences, namely those traceable to unstimulated CD4+ memory cells. Both greater diversity than memory cells and a major contribution to the alloresponse seemed to characterize naive T cells. It was not possible to assign a naive or memory phenotype to roughly 75-95% of proliferating CD4+ or CD8+ clones. With siplizumab, Treg-derived clones averaged approximately 72% of mappable alloreactive CD4+ clones, versus around 25% in controls.

As concerns this clone: Its antigen is as yet unknown.

The assay was immunoSEQ multiplex PCR, and TCRdb's table has in-frame clones only and misses some. This sample has under 85,000 clones, with 88% found just once. This CDR3 is 15 amino acids long. The V gene's germline CDR1 is MDHEN and CDR2 SYDVKM. V was trimmed by 6 bases and J by 3 bases, leaving 14 bases between them. The chain carries TRBV28 and TRBJ1-4; D is unresolved. The sequencing input was Tregs sorted from blood. This TCR was sampled from a human donor in good health. The CDR3 nucleotides read TGTGCCAGCAGCCAATTCGGGAGCTCTAATGAAAAACTGTTTTTT. Protein sequence: CASSQFGSSNEKLFF.